The rows below give T cell receptor beta chains drawn from one sample of a study of shared clonotypes between healthy human individuals. Only in-frame clones appear in the TCRdb table, and some are missing; sequencing was by immunoSEQ multiplex PCR. Of 1.5 million to 2.5 million clones in the sample, about 95% are singletons; the top ten hold 0.95% to 1.5%. Input material: naive CD8+ T cells sorted from blood. Receptors were obtained from a young man in good health. The CDR3 runs from the conserved cysteine through the conserved F or W. The D gene is left open where the match is weak. Clone size is shown for a subset of rows, as once, few, many or a class of expanded clone.

TRBJ2-2 | . | . | TRBV19 | TGTGCCAGTAATTGGCGGGGTGCCGGGGAGCTGTTTTTT | CASNWRGAGELFF
TRBJ1-2 | . | . | TRBV6-5 | TGTGCCAGCAGTTTTGCCGGGGACGGCTTCTATGGCTACACCTTC | CASSFAGDGFYGYTF
TRBJ2-1 | once | . | TRBV29-1 | TGCAGCGCAAACCCCTTCTTTGCGTCAGCTTACAATGAGCAGTTCTTC | CSANPFFASAYNEQFF
TRBJ1-6 | . | . | TRBV5-1 | TGCGCCAGCAGCTCGGGGTACCTAAGCTCCTATAATTCACCCCTCCACTTT | CASSSGYLSSYNSPLHF
TRBJ1-1 | . | . | TRBV19 | TGTGCCAGTAGTCTCTGGGCCTCCCTTAGGGCTGAAGCTTTCTTT | CASSLWASLRAEAFF
TRBJ1-3 | . | . | TRBV28 | TGTGCCAGCAGTCCACAGCCGGGACTCAATACTGGAAACACCATATATTTT | CASSPQPGLNTGNTIYF
TRBJ1-2 | . | . | TRBV4-1 | TGCGCCAGCAGCCCCGACAGAAACTATGGCTACACCTTC | CASSPDRNYGYTF
TRBJ1-2 | . | . | TRBV2 | TGTGCCAGCAGTGAAAGAGATTACTATGGCTACACCTTC | CASSERDYYGYTF
TRBJ1-2 | . | . | TRBV13 | TGTGCCAGCAGCTTGTTGGCAGGCGGAAACTATGGCTACACCTTC | CASSLLAGGNYGYTF
TRBJ2-2 | few | . | TRBV7-9 | TGTGCCAGCAGTCGTGGGGGCGTAGGTTACACCGGGGAGCTGTTTTTT | CASSRGGVGYTGELFF
TRBJ2-7 | . | . | TRBV27 | TGTGCCAGCAGTTTCGGGTTGGGCTACGAGCAGTACTTC | CASSFGLGYEQYF
TRBJ2-5 | . | TRBD1 | TRBV28 | TGTGCCAGCAGTACACCGACAGGGTCTGGTTTAGAGACCCAGTACTTC | CASSTPTGSGLETQYF
TRBJ2-7 | . | TRBD1 | TRBV5-5 | TGTGCCAGCAGCTGGGACAGGGCCTACGAGCAGTACTTC | CASSWDRAYEQYF
TRBJ2-2 | . | . | TRBV10-3 | TGTGCCATCAGAGGGGTTTCCGGGGAGCTGTTTTTT | CAIRGVSGELFF
TRBJ2-7 | . | TRBD2 | TRBV7-9 | TGTGCCAGCAGCTACCCCGGGGGAACCGGGACTAGCCCTCTCGAGCAGTACTTC | CASSYPGGTGTSPLEQYF
TRBJ2-7 | once | . | TRBV30 | TGTGCCTGGGGGGAGAGCGCCTACGAGCAGTACTTC | CAWGESAYEQYF
TRBJ1-5 | . | TRBD1 | TRBV4-1 | TGCGCCAGCAGCCAGGGAGAGGGGGCACCCCAGCATTTT | CASSQGEGAPQHF
TRBJ2-2 | . | . | TRBV9 | TGTGCCAGCAGCGCAGGGTTGGGCACCGGGGAGCTGTTTTTT | CASSAGLGTGELFF
TRBJ1-5 | . | . | TRBV29-1 | TGCAGCGTACTAGACGGGGGGGTTGGCAATCAGCCCCAGCATTTT | CSVLDGGVGNQPQHF
TRBJ2-1 | . | . | TRBV2 | TGTGCCTCTTTGGGGGGCAATTCCTACAATGAGCAGTTCTTC | CASLGGNSYNEQFF
TRBJ2-7 | . | TRBD2 | TRBV7-8 | TGTGCCAGCAGCCCTTGGACTAGCGGGGGCTACGAGCAGTACTTC | CASSPWTSGGYEQYF
TRBJ1-4 | . | . | TRBV10-3 | TGTGCCATCAGTGAGTTGCCGCCCGGACCCAATGAAAAACTGTTTTTT | CAISELPPGPNEKLFF
TRBJ2-7 | once | TRBD1 | TRBV29-1 | TGCAGCGTTCAGGGGGCGGGGAGCTCCTACGAGCAGTACTTC | CSVQGAGSSYEQYF
TRBJ2-2 | . | TRBD1 | TRBV9 | TGTGCCAGCAGCCTCCGGACAGGGGGAACCGGGGAGCTGTTTTTT | CASSLRTGGTGELFF
TRBJ2-5 | . | . | TRBV7-9 | TGTGCCAGCAGCTTACAGGAAGGCTTCCAAGAGACCCAGTACTTC | CASSLQEGFQETQYF
TRBJ2-5 | . | TRBD2 | TRBV5-4 | TGTGCCAGCAGCTCGTGGCGGGGGGCCGACTGGGAGACCCAGTACTTC | CASSSWRGADWETQYF
TRBJ2-3 | . | TRBD2 | TRBV10-3 | TGTGCCATAGGACTAGCGGGACGCACAGATACGCAGTATTTT | CAIGLAGRTDTQYF
TRBJ2-3 | . | . | TRBV7-6 | TGTGCCAGCAGCTCTCCGGGGGTCGAGGATACGCAGTATTTT | CASSSPGVEDTQYF
TRBJ2-7 | . | TRBD1 | TRBV6-5 | TGTGCCAGCAGTCAACCGCAGGGGGCAAGTTACGAGCAGTACTTC | CASSQPQGASYEQYF
TRBJ1-2 | . | TRBD1 | TRBV2 | TGTGCCAGGATAGGACAGGGGGCTGGTGGCTACACCTTC | CARIGQGAGGYTF
TRBJ1-5 | . | . | TRBV6-5 | TGTGCCAGCAAGTTGGCTGAAAGCAATCAGCCCCAGCATTTT | CASKLAESNQPQHF
TRBJ1-1 | . | . | TRBV29-1 | TGCAGCGTAGACCGAGACACTGAAGCTTTCTTT | CSVDRDTEAFF
TRBJ2-1 | . | TRBD1 | TRBV7-3 | TGTGCCAGCAGCTTAAGGGACAGCTACAATGAGCAGTTCTTC | CASSLRDSYNEQFF
TRBJ1-6 | . | . | TRBV4-1 | TGCGCCAGCAGCCAAGGGGGCGGGGGCGCCTATAATTCACCCCTCCACTTT | CASSQGGGGAYNSPLHF
TRBJ2-7 | . | . | TRBV5-5 | TGTGCCAGCAGCCTGGGGGGCAGCTCCTACGAGCAGTACTTC | CASSLGGSSYEQYF
TRBJ2-2 | . | TRBD2 | TRBV7-2 | TGTGCCAGAACCGCTAGCGGGAAAAACACCGGGGAGCTGTTTTTT | CARTASGKNTGELFF
TRBJ2-5 | . | . | TRBV28 | TGTGCCAGCAGTTTTTCGGGGCAAGAGACCCAGTACTTC | CASSFSGQETQYF
TRBJ2-1 | . | . | TRBV27 | TGTGCCAGCAGGATGGACTTATACTCCTACAATGAGCAGTTCTTC | CASRMDLYSYNEQFF
TRBJ1-5 | . | . | TRBV27 | TGTGCCAGCAGTTTCGGGGAAACTCAGCCCCAGCATTTT | CASSFGETQPQHF
TRBJ2-1 | . | . | TRBV5-4 | TGTGCCAGCAGCTTCGGACAGATCAATGAGCAGTTCTTC | CASSFGQINEQFF
TRBJ2-7 | . | TRBD2 | TRBV6-1 | TGTGCCAGCAGAACTAGCGGCTCCTACGAGCAGTACTTC | CASRTSGSYEQYF
TRBJ1-1 | . | . | TRBV10-2 | TGCGCCAGCAGCCCAGGGAGCACTGAAGCTTTCTTT | CASSPGSTEAFF
TRBJ1-3 | . | . | TRBV6-1 | TGTGCCAGCAGCGGGATTAGCTCTGGAAACACCATATATTTT | CASSGISSGNTIYF
TRBJ1-1 | . | TRBD1 | TRBV7-9 | TGTGCCAGCAGCTCCGGACAGGGGGCGAGTTTTACTGAAGCTTTCTTT | CASSSGQGASFTEAFF
TRBJ2-7 | . | TRBD2 | TRBV5-4 | TGTGCCAGCAGCTTGGGGGGGGAGGGAGACTACGAGCAGTACTTC | CASSLGGEGDYEQYF
TRBJ2-3 | . | TRBD2 | TRBV10-1 | TGCGCCAGCAGTGATGATAGCGGGGCAGGGTCCGATACGCAGTATTTT | CASSDDSGAGSDTQYF
TRBJ2-7 | . | . | TRBV5-1 | TGCGCCAGCAATCCCCCCGAGCAGTACTTC | CASNPPEQYF
TRBJ2-2 | . | . | TRBV10-3 | TGTGCCATCAGTGAGTCCAGGGGAGATATCACCGGGGAGCTGTTTTTT | CAISESRGDITGELFF
TRBJ2-2 | . | . | TRBV6-5 | TGTGCCAGCAGTTTACTAGCGAACACCGGGGAGCTGTTTTTT | CASSLLANTGELFF
TRBJ1-1 | once | . | TRBV4-1 | TGCGCCAGCAGCCAAGATTTGGGGGGTGAAGCTTTCTTT | CASSQDLGGEAFF
TRBJ1-2 | . | . | TRBV7-9 | TGTGCCAGCAGCTTAACTAACAGGGATGGCTACACCTTC | CASSLTNRDGYTF
TRBJ2-5 | . | . | TRBV4-3 | TGCGCCAGCAGCCAAGATTTTACCAGCAGAGAGACCCAGTACTTC | CASSQDFTSRETQYF
TRBJ2-7 | . | TRBD2 | TRBV5-6 | TGTGCCAGCACCACGGGCGGGGGTTCGTACGAGCAGTACTTC | CASTTGGGSYEQYF
TRBJ2-1 | . | . | TRBV4-3 | TGCGCCAGCAGCCAAGATCCCGAGGGCGCACTGGGGGGTGAGCAGTTCTTC | CASSQDPEGALGGEQFF
TRBJ2-7 | . | TRBD2 | TRBV2 | TGTGCCAGCAGTGTACTGGCGGGAGAAGGAAACGAGCAGTACTTC | CASSVLAGEGNEQYF
TRBJ2-2 | . | TRBD2 | TRBV7-9 | TGTGCCAGCAGCTTGCTAGCGGGGGCGGGCAACACCGGGGAGCTGTTTTTT | CASSLLAGAGNTGELFF
TRBJ2-7 | once | . | TRBV9 | TGTGCCAGCAGCGTAGGAGCGACAGCGAGCTCCTACGAGCAGTACTTC | CASSVGATASSYEQYF
TRBJ2-2 | . | TRBD1 | TRBV29-1 | TGCAGCGCTACAGGGGGCGGGGAGCTGTTTTTT | CSATGGGELFF
TRBJ2-3 | . | . | TRBV7-6 | TGTGCCAGCAGCCTCAAACCGGGACGGTTCACAGATACGCAGTATTTT | CASSLKPGRFTDTQYF
TRBJ1-5 | once | . | TRBV6-5 | TGTGCCAGCAGTTACGAGGGGCTAGAGCCCCAGCATTTT | CASSYEGLEPQHF